The clone carrying this TCR beta chain was observed a few times. Its specificity is not known. This sample was included in a study of early T cells in non-severe SARS-CoV-2 infection. Tagging with unique molecular identifiers was applied to individual cDNA molecules. One entry per CDR3 protein, called by TCRdb with MiXCR from the 5' RACE reads. The sample consists of approximately 80,000 distinct CDR3 sequences, 10% to 12% of them appearing once. Broader study findings: VDJdb matching, biased toward anti-spike CD8 responses, missed private and CD4 specificities.

The length of the CDR3 is 12 residues. Trimming cost V 6 bases and J 5 bases, with 10 bases left between them. The germline V gene encodes CDR1 SQVTM and CDR2 ANQGSEA. This receptor was obtained from an adult who was a healthcare worker with PCR-confirmed SARS-CoV-2 infection or an uninfected control (not recorded which). The gene calls are TRBV29-1 and TRBJ2-2; D uncertain. Here the sequenced sample was whole blood, taken at baseline. DNA of the CDR3: TGCAGCGTAATGGGTCGGACCGGGGAGCTGTTTTTT. Translation: CSVMGRTGELFF.